Here is one TCR beta chain with its context. This entry comes from a study of identical twins. TCRdb analysed the 5' RACE reads with MiXCR anew, one entry per CDR3 protein. The table records roughly 350,000 distinct CDR3 sequences, approximately 8.7% of them present only once. The germline V gene has CDR1 SGHAT and CDR2 FQNNGV. V was shortened by 1 base and J by 2 bases, with 8 bases between the two germline ends. This CDR3 region has 15 residues. Each donor (without exception) was a healthy Caucasian. The receptor was derived from a woman between 50 and 59 years old in good health. This chain uses TRBV11-2 with TRBJ2-2; no definite D call. The sample comprised naive T cells sorted from blood. The CDR3 DNA sequence: TGTGCCAGCAGCTTAGCGGGTAGTAACACCGGGGAGCTGTTTTTT. Amino acids: CASSLAGSNTGELFF.